These 12 T cell receptor beta chains originate from one sample sequenced in a study of vaccination effects on CD4 cells after COVID-19. The repertoire was sequenced with immunoSEQ multiplex PCR; TCRdb's copy has only in-frame clones and lacks some. The sample has tens of thousands of clones, 75% to 80% seen once. Antigen-specific CD4+ T cells were expanded with viral peptide pools in the ViraFEST assay before sequencing. CD4+ T cells were isolated after 10 days of culture. None of these healthy vaccinees had been infected with SARS-CoV-2 before vaccination. The antigens these receptors bind are not known. The specimen comprised CD4+ T cells from PBMCs cultured with HCoV-OC43 spike peptides, sampled before COVID-19 vaccination. Subset here: HCoV-OC43 spike overlapping peptide pool stimulation. These receptors were obtained from a human donor who received a COVID-19 vaccine.

Points on this clone: Sequence at one end of the junction differs from germline and may be a read error. J is TRBJ2-2 and V is TRBV19; D is unresolved. The CDR3 runs to 15 residues. Germline V gene sequence: CDR1 LNHDA, CDR2 SQIVND (reference sequence). The CDR3 protein is CASRIGPAVVGELFF. In DNA form, the CDR3 reads TGTGCCAGTAGGATAGGGCCTGCTGTCGTAGGGGAGCTGTTTTTT. Variable domain in full (rest from reference TRBV19 and TRBJ2-2): DGGITQSPKYLFRKEGQNVTLSCEQNLNHDAMYWYRQDPGQGLRLIYYSQIVNDFQKGDIAEGYSVSREKKESFPLTVTSAQKNPTAFYLCASRIGPAVVGELFFGEGSRLTVL.

The rearrangement joins TRBV27 to TRBJ2-2; 11 bases are shared with TRBD2. Per germline, CDR1 MNHEY and CDR2 SMNVEV (reference sequence). With 8 bases clipped from V and 3 bases from J, the junction kept 8 bases outside the gene matches. This CDR3 is 16 amino acids long. Here the CDR3 DNA reads TGTGCCAGCCGTACGGCTAGCGGGGGGCACACCGGGGAGCTGTTTTTT. Its translation: CASRTASGGHTGELFF.

The V call is TRBV2, the J call TRBJ1-4; 9 bases align to TRBD1. After removal of 11 bases from V and 6 bases from J, the junction contained 7 bases not matched to a gene. CDR1 is SNHLY, CDR2 FYNNEI, per germline. The CDR3 runs to 13 residues. This CDR3 is CAGVQGADEKLFF. CDR3 coding DNA: TGTGCCGGAGTACAGGGGGCGGATGAAAAACTGTTTTTT.

This clone appeared a single time. V gene TRBV19 combines with J gene TRBJ1-5, with a weak D call TRBD1 (5 bases). The CDR3 has 16 amino acids. Per the germline V gene, CDR1 is LNHDA and CDR2 is SQIVND (reference sequence). V was trimmed by 4 bases and J by 3 bases, leaving 16 bases between them. The CDR3 protein is CASSTPLRALNQPQHF. As DNA, the CDR3 is TGTGCCAGTAGTACCCCCCTCAGGGCCCTCAATCAGCCCCAGCATTTT.

This chain links TRBV20-1 with TRBJ2-1; 12 bases match TRBD1. The CDR3 has 14 amino acids. J gave up 10 bases and V 3 bases, and 7 bases lay outside the gene matches. Germline V gene lookup returns CDR1 DFQATT and CDR2 SNEGSKA (reference sequence). The CDR3 reads CSASGDRGLGEQFF. DNA for the CDR3: TGCAGTGCTAGTGGGGACAGGGGGCTTGGGGAGCAGTTCTTC.

The chain joins TRBV5-8 to TRBJ2-6; D remains unclear. There are 15 residues in the CDR3. The germline gives CDR1 SGHTS, CDR2 YDEGEE. The ends were cut back, 6 bases at V and 0 bases at J, with 10 bases in the middle. The CDR3: CASTYGYSGANVLTF. The CDR3 nucleotides read TGTGCCAGCACGTACGGATACTCTGGGGCCAACGTCCTGACTTTC. The full variable domain, rest sourced from reference TRBV5-8 and TRBJ2-6, is EAGVTQSPTHLIKTRGQQATLRCSPISGHTSVYWYQQALGLGLQFLLWYDEGEERNRGNFPPRFSGRQFPNYSSELNVNALELEDSALYLCASTYGYSGANVLTFGAGSRLTVL.

This clone has only one observation. The rearrangement joins TRBV5-1 to TRBJ2-5; 9 nucleotides agree with TRBD2. The CDR3 is 15 amino acids. The trim removed 1 base at V and 4 bases at J, leaving 5 bases unmatched. Germline V lookup: CDR1 SGHRS, CDR2 YFSETQ. CDR3 region: CASSLFSGGSETQYF. The CDR3 coding sequence is TGCGCCAGCAGCTTGTTTAGCGGGGGATCAGAGACCCAGTACTTC.

The chain couples TRBV2 to TRBJ1-4; the D is unclear. The V and J ends lost 4 bases and 5 bases respectively, with 11 bases between them. The germline gives CDR1 SNHLY, CDR2 FYNNEI. The CDR3 spans 14 residues. CDR3 amino acids: CASSVAWSNEKLFF. CDR3 nucleotide sequence: TGTGCCAGCAGTGTCGCGTGGAGCAATGAAAAACTGTTTTTT.

This chain joins TRBV4-3 and TRBJ2-5; tentative D call: TRBD2 (5 bases). Germline V gene sequence: CDR1 LGHNA, CDR2 YSLEER. Trimming took off 0 bases at V and 2 bases at J, with 10 bases between the two ends. This CDR3 comprises 15 residues. CDR3: CASSQDASGQETQYF. The CDR3 bases are TGCGCCAGCAGCCAAGATGCGTCGGGGCAAGAGACCCAGTACTTC.

The rearrangement uses TRBV14 and TRBJ2-3; D ambiguous. The CDR3 length is 16 residues. Trimming left V 0 bases short and J 6 bases short, with 16 bases between. Germline lookup yields CDR1 SGHDN and CDR2 FVKESK. The CDR3 bases are TGTGCCAGCAGCCAAGAAGGGCTCCCAGGTGGGGATACGCAGTATTTT. This encodes CASSQEGLPGGDTQYF. The whole variable domain, remainder taken from reference TRBV14 and TRBJ2-3, is EAGVTQFPSHSVIEKGQTVTLRCDPISGHDNLYWYRRVMGKEIKFLLHFVKESKQDESGMPNNRFLAERTGGTYSTLKVQPAELEDSGVYFCASSQEGLPGGDTQYFGPGTRLTVL.

The rearrangement uses TRBV18 and TRBJ1-1; D is uncertain. The ends were cut back, 3 bases at V and 6 bases at J, with 14 bases in the middle. Looked up from germline, CDR1 is KGHSH and CDR2 is LQKENI. This CDR3 has 14 amino acids. The DNA of the CDR3 is TGTGCCAGCTCACCTGATGGACGAGGCCCTGAAGCTTTCTTT. Translated: CASSPDGRGPEAFF. Complete variable domain (other parts from reference TRBV18 and TRBJ1-1): NAGVMQNPRHLVRRRGQEARLRCSPMKGHSHVYWYRQLPEEGLKFMVYLQKENIIDESGMPKERFSAEFPKEGPSILRIQQVVRGDSAAYFCASSPDGRGPEAFFGQGTRLTVV.

This chain connects TRBV15 to TRBJ2-5, with D possibly TRBD2 on 5 matching bases. The CDR3 length is 22 residues. The V end was cut by 0 bases, the J end by 3 bases, with 32 bases between. The germline V gene encodes CDR1 LNHNV and CDR2 YYDKDF (reference sequence). The CDR3 here is CATSRDYLRRPGPRGPEETQYF. The CDR3 DNA follows: TGTGCCACCAGCAGAGATTATCTAAGGAGGCCAGGTCCCCGAGGACCTGAAGAGACCCAGTACTTC.